This T cell receptor (beta chain) was documented in a study of beta chain features in type 1 diabetes (dated by TCRdb to the late 2010s). Some background on the complete study: Patients and healthy donors did not differ in mean age, gender distribution, total cell number or subset yield. The study compared the TCRB repertoires of sorted circulating CD4+ T cell subsets in recently diagnosed type 1 diabetes patients with those in matched healthy donors. Regulatory and stem cell-like memory subsets were obtained from only 8 patients and roughly 8 healthy donors, while naive and central memory subsets were obtained from all 28 donors. Across all samples, 107,917,701 sorted cells were examined, and cell number per subset correlated strongly with RNA yield. Overall study outcomes, separate from this receptor: Sequencing cDNA rather than genomic DNA could over-represent highly expressing activated cells, although activation and CD3 levels did not differ between groups. Because small numbers of individuals were included in the HLA sub-analyses, any influence of HLA type on TCRB rearrangement was left unresolved. Patients with type 1 diabetes made fewer insertions and deleted more nucleotides at VDJ recombination sites, implying thymic rearrangement abnormalities. PCR might favor shorter templates, but patient and control samples were amplified and corrected together, so any skew would affect both groups equally. Naive, central memory and regulatory TCRB repertoires appeared more similar among patients than among healthy donors. Type 1 diabetes patients showed a moderate but significant shortening of TCRB CDR3 length in all four CD4+ subsets.

V and J lose 2 bases and 0 bases, and a span of 8 bases separates them. From the cysteine up to the phenylalanine, the CDR3 has a length of 14 residues. The read is trimmed to its CDR3 DNA, 42 bases read in frame from base 1. As encoded in the germline V gene (reference sequence), CDR1 is MNHEY while CDR2 is SMNVEV. All of the isolated RNA was reverse transcribed with the High Capacity cDNA Reverse Transcription Kit, so expressed TCRB transcripts were sequenced. Deep immunoSEQ sequencing was applied to naive, central memory and regulatory T cell samples, giving an average of about 3.57 million total reads per sample. Sorted cells were lysed in RLT buffer and RNA was extracted with DNase-treated RNeasy Micro or Mini kits, depending on cell number. Each cell subset was processed on its own to prevent cross-contamination, while patient and healthy donor samples were processed together. Using the immunoSEQ multiplex PCR, TCRB sequences were amplified from cDNA into 87-bp fragments spanning the CDR3 region. Sequencing of the amplicons was performed on the Illumina HiSeq platform. The source study handled its data this way. Synthetic template baselines were used to correct PCR bias computationally, reads within Hamming distance 2 were collapsed together, and singletons that could not be merged were discarded. By aligning reads against IMGT, V, D and J genes, CDR3 length, and insertions or deletions at six rearrangement sites were assigned. Clonotype counts were normalized to sorted cell number within each subset before computing true diversity and Gini coefficients with the tcR R package. Repertoire sharing was quantified using the overlap coefficient calculated on TCRB nucleotide sequences. Out-of-frame TCRB sequences from naive cells were analyzed to stand in for the pre-selection repertoire. Imported from immuneACCESS, the table was reduced by TCRdb to in-frame sequences with V and J called. These copies leave out some clones; in studies compared against another copy, an unresolved V gene accounts for under half, and the cause of the remainder is not known. That table furnishes V, J and clone size, whereas the DNA furnished D and trimming. Present in this sample are hundreds of thousands of clones, around a sixth of which were seen just once. Together, the top ten hold 0.023% of the sample.

Each donor gave one peripheral blood draw, about 110 mL on average, collected into heparinised tubes. Using a panel that included CD45RO, CCR7, CD25, CD127, CD95 and CD27, naive, central memory, regulatory and stem cell-like memory CD4+ T cells were sorted on a BD FACSAria II. Every sorted population had a purity above 95%. PBMCs were separated immediately by Lymphoprep density gradient centrifugation and were stained directly, without being cultured. So that batch effects would be minimized, each experiment stained and sorted samples in pairs, pairing one healthy donor with one patient. This clone was observed a few times. Its binding antigen is unknown. No much larger clonotype is one base removed from it; base qualities were not supplied.

The sequence joins TRBV27 to TRBJ2-7, and perhaps TRBD1 as D gene, on 6 matching bases. The sequence was obtained from a woman between 18 and 29 years old in good health. Sequenced material: naive CD4+ T cells from blood. The label giving this sample's cell subset or site can be read as: true naive CD4+ T cells. The CDR3 region has the sequence CASSLRDISYEQYF. The DNA sequence reads TGTGCCAGCAGTTTAAGGGACATCTCCTACGAGCAGTACTTC.